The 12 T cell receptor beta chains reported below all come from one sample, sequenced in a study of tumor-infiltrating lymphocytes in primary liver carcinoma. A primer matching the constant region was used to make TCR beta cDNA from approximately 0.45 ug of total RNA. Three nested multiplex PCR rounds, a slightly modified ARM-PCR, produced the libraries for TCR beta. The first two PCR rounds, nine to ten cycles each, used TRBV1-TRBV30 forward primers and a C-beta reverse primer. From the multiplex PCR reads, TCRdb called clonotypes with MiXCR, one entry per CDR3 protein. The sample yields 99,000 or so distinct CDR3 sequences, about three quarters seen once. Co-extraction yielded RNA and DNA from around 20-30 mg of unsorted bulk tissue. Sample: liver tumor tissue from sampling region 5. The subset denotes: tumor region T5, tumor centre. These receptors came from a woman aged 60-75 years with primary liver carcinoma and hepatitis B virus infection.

The CDR3 DNA sequence: TGTGCCAGCAAATTGCGACCGGGACAGAGATTCTACAATGAGCAGTTCTTC. Encoded protein: CASKLRPGQRFYNEQFF. V usage is TRBV11-2 and J usage is TRBJ2-1; 7 positions match TRBD1. The CDR3 spans 17 residues. V lost 7 bases and J lost 3; bases outside the gene matches: 15. Germline loops: CDR1 SGHAT, CDR2 FQNNGV.

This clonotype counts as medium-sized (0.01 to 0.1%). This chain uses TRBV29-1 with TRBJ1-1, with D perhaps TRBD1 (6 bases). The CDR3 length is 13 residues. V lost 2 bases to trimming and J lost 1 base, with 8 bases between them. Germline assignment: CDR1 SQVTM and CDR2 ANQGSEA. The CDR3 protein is CSVETGRNTEAFF. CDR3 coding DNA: TGCAGCGTTGAAACAGGGAGGAACACTGAAGCTTTCTTT.

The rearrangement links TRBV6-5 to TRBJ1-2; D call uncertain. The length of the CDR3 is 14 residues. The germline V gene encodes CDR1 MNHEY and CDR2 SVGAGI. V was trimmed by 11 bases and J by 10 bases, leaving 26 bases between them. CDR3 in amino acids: CAGRTDPSLDDYTF. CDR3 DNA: TGTGCCGGAAGGACGGACCCTTCTTTGGATGACTACACCTTC.

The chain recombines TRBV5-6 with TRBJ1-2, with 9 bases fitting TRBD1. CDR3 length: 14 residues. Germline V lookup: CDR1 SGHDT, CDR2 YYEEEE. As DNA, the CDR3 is TGTGCTGGCAGCTTGGGACAGGGACTCTACGGCTACACCTTC. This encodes CAGSLGQGLYGYTF.

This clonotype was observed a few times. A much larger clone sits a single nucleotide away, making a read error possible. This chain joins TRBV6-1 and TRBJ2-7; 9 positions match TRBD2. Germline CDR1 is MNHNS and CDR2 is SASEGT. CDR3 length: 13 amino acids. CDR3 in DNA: TGTGCCGGCAGCGCTCAGCGGGGGGTCGAGCAGTACTTC. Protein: CAGSAQRGVEQYF.

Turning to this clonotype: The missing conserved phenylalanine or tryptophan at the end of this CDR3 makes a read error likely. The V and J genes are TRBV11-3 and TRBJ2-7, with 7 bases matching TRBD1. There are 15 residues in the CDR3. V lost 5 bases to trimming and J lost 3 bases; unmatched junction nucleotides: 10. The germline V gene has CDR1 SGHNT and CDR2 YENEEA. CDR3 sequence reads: CASSPRIGGNYEQYL. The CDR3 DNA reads TGTGCCAGCAGCCCCAGGATAGGGGGCAACTACGAGCAGTACTTA.

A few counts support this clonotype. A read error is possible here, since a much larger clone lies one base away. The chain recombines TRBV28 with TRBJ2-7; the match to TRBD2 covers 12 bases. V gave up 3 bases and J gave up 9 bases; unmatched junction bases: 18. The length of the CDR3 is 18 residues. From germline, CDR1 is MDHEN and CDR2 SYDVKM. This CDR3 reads CASSFVPTSGSPKYRQYF. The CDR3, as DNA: TGTGCCAGCAGTTTCGTCCCGACTAGCGGGAGCCCGAAATACAGGCAGTACTTC.

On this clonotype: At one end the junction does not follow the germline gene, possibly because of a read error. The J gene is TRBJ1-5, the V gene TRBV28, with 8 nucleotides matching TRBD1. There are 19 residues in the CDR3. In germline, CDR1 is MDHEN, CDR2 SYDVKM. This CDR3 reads CASSLVRGRWSFGNQPQHF. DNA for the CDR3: TGTGCCAGTAGTTTAGTCAGGGGGCGCTGGTCATTCGGCAATCAGCCCCAGCATTTT.

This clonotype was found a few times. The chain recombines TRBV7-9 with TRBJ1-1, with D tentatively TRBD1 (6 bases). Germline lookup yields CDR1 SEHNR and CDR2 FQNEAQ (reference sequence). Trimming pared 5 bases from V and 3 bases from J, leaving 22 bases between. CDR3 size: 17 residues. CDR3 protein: CASSRVAAGAMDTEAFF. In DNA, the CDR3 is TGTGCCAGCAGCCGCGTTGCTGCGGGGGCCATGGACACTGAAGCTTTCTTT.

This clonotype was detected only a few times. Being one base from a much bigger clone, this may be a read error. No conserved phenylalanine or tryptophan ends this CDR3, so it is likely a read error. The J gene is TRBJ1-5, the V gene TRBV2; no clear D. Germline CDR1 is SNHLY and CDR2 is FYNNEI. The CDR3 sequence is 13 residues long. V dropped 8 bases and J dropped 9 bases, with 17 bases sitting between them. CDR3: CASSEGGNSPQHY. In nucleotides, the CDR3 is TGTGCCAGCTCTGAGGGCGGGAATTCGCCCCAGCATTAT.

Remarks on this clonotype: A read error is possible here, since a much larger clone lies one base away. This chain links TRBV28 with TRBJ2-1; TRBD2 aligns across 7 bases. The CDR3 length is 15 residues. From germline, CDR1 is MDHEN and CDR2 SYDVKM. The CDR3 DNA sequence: TGTGCCAGCAATCTACTAGCGTCCGTCAGCAATGGGCAGTTCTTC. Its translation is CASNLLASVSNGQFF.

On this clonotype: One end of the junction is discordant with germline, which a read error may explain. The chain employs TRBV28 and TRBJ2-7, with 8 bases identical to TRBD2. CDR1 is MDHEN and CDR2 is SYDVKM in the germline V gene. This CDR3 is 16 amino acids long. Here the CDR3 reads CSSSPAGGQYNYDQYF. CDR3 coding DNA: TGTTCCAGCAGTCCTGCGGGGGGACAATATAACTACGACCAGTACTTC.